These 21 T cell receptor beta chains came from one sample sequenced in a study of CD8+ T cells in alopecia areata. RNA extraction and reverse transcription yielded cDNA as sequencing template. Sequenced by immunoSEQ multiplex PCR; TCRdb stores in-frame clones only, minus some. This sample has about 150,000 clones, with around 54% found just once. The sequencing sample was made of CD4+ T cells sorted from blood. These receptors came from a human donor in good health.

The chain recombines TRBV10-2 with TRBJ1-4; unclear D gene. V lost 2 bases, J lost 5 bases, and 6 bases lay in between. This CDR3 has 13 residues. The germline gives CDR1 WSHSY, CDR2 SAAADI. CDR3 amino acids: CASSETSNEKLFF. For the CDR3, the DNA is TGCGCCAGCAGTGAGACCTCGAATGAAAAACTGTTTTTT.

This clone was counted between two and nine times. The genes are TRBV7-9 and TRBJ2-6; 8 bases line up with TRBD1. Losses at the gene ends were 3 bases for V and 2 bases for J; bases not matched to a gene: 6. This CDR3 contains 17 residues. Germline CDR1 is SEHNR and CDR2 is FQNEAQ (reference sequence). The CDR3 DNA is TGTGCCAGCAGCTTTCAGGGGGCAGGCACTGGGGCCAACGTCCTGACTTTC. This codes for CASSFQGAGTGANVLTF.

The chain uses TRBV15 and TRBJ2-2; D unclear. CDR3 size: 14 residues. CDR1 is LNHNV, CDR2 YYDKDF, per germline (reference sequence). The V end was cut by 8 bases, the J end by 5 bases, with 15 bases between. DNA of the CDR3: TGTGCCACCCGAGACGGGCCACTAACCGGGGAGCTGTTTTTT. As protein: CATRDGPLTGELFF.

This sequence joins TRBV14 and TRBJ2-1; D is perhaps TRBD2 (6 bases). This CDR3 spans 12 amino acids. V was clipped by 7 bases and J by 10 bases, with 14 bases between them. Germline CDR1 reads SGHDN; CDR2 reads FVKESK. The CDR3 bases are TGTGCCAGCAACCACCGGGCGGGGGAGCAGTTCTTC. Translated: CASNHRAGEQFF.

The CDR3 loop reads CASSFGNTEAFF. The CDR3 coding sequence is TGTGCCAGCAGCTTCGGGAACACTGAAGCTTTCTTT. The V and J genes are TRBV7-8 and TRBJ1-1; no clear D. Germline V gene sequence: CDR1 SGHVS, CDR2 FQNEAQ. The V gene lost 3 bases and the J gene lost 1 base, with 3 bases spanning the gap. The CDR3 is 12 residues long.

Concerning this clone: The same CDR3 can be traced to other DNA sequences in this sample. The chain recombines TRBV29-1 with TRBJ2-1; D not resolved. Looked up from germline, CDR1 is SQVTM and CDR2 is ANQGSEA. Trimming pared 3 bases from V and 4 bases from J, leaving 4 bases between. This CDR3 comprises 11 residues. CDR3 sequence: CSVDRYNEQFF. The CDR3 bases are TGCAGCGTTGACAGATACAATGAGCAGTTCTTC.

The gene calls are TRBV6-5 and TRBJ2-7; D call uncertain. There are 12 residues in the CDR3. V dropped 6 bases and J dropped 3 bases, with 9 bases sitting between them. The germline V gene encodes CDR1 MNHEY and CDR2 SVGAGI. CDR3 bases: TGTGCCAGCAGCCCCGGCTACTACGAGCAGTACTTC. This sequence encodes CASSPGYYEQYF.

The rearrangement uses TRBV11-2 and TRBJ2-7; tentative D call: TRBD2 (6 bases). This CDR3 contains 14 residues. Looked up from germline, CDR1 is SGHAT and CDR2 is FQNNGV. Trimming stripped 4 bases from V and 4 bases from J, with 14 bases between. For the CDR3, the DNA is TGTGCCAGCAGCTCCCGGGACGGGACTTACGAGCAGTACTTC. This translates into CASSSRDGTYEQYF.

This clone was seen more than once but under ten times. The V and J genes are TRBV6-5 and TRBJ2-3; the D is unclear. CDR1 is MNHEY and CDR2 is SVGAGI in the germline V gene. The CDR3 loop spans 12 amino acids. The germline V and J ends were trimmed by 6 bases and 2 bases, with 6 bases remaining between them. CDR3 region: CASSPPTDTQYF. DNA for the CDR3: TGTGCCAGCAGCCCTCCCACAGATACGCAGTATTTT.

The V and J genes are TRBV30 and TRBJ2-7, with TRBD2 matching 9 bases. CDR3 length: 15 amino acids. Germline V gene sequence: CDR1 GTSNPN, CDR2 SVGIG (reference sequence). J was trimmed by 5 bases and V by 3 bases; bases with no gene match: 11. CDR3 DNA: TGTGCCTGGAGCCGACGTAGCGGGAGTATGAACGAGCAGTACTTC. Its translation is CAWSRRSGSMNEQYF.

The V call is TRBV7-9, the J call TRBJ2-7; D is unresolved. CDR3 length: 12 residues. V lost 5 bases, J lost 5 bases, and 10 bases lay in between. Germline lookup yields CDR1 SEHNR and CDR2 FQNEAQ (reference sequence). CDR3 DNA: TGTGCCAGCAGCCCTGCCGGCAACGAGCAGTACTTC. It yields the protein CASSPAGNEQYF.

The chain uses TRBV7-2 and TRBJ1-1; no reliable D call. The CDR3 length is 16 residues. Trimming pared 4 bases from V and 1 base from J, leaving 16 bases between. CDR1 is SGHTA and CDR2 is FQGNSA in the germline V gene. Written as DNA, the CDR3 is TGTGCCAGCAGCTCGGAGGGCGCAAGGAGGAACACTGAAGCTTTCTTT. It codes for CASSSEGARRNTEAFF.

This clone was picked up a small number of times. The chain carries TRBV18 and TRBJ2-5; D gene uncertain. Germline CDR1 reads KGHSH; CDR2 reads LQKENI. The CDR3 covers 13 residues. Trimming cost V 3 bases and J 7 bases, with 12 bases left between them. CDR3 protein: CASSPNKDVTQYF. The CDR3 coding sequence is TGTGCCAGCTCACCTAATAAGGACGTGACCCAGTACTTC.

This clone was found a few times. The J gene is TRBJ2-2, the V gene TRBV30; D is ambiguous. The CDR3 totals 15 residues. The germline V gene encodes CDR1 GTSNPN and CDR2 SVGIG (reference sequence). V lost 2 bases and J 4 bases, leaving 14 bases between the germline ends. CDR3 loop: CAWSPVARATGELFF. The CDR3 DNA is TGTGCCTGGAGTCCAGTCGCCAGAGCCACCGGGGAGCTGTTTTTT.

J is TRBJ2-7 and V is TRBV28; 9 nucleotides line up with TRBD1. Per the germline V gene, CDR1 is MDHEN and CDR2 is SYDVKM. CDR3 length: 12 residues. Trimming took 2 bases from V and 11 from J; bases not matched to a gene: 4. The CDR3 bases are TGTGCCAGCAGTTTAGCTGGACAGGGGAAGTACTTC. Translating it yields CASSLAGQGKYF.

This clone was seen only a few times. V gene TRBV25-1 combines with J gene TRBJ2-1; tentative D call: TRBD2 (6 bases). The V end lost 9 bases, the J end lost 7 bases, and 16 bases lay between the germline ends. The V gene's germline CDR1 is MGHDK and CDR2 SYGVNS. CDR3 size: 13 residues. The CDR3 DNA reads TGTGCCAGGGGGGGAGCTTTAGAGAATGAGCAGTTCTTC. Encoded protein: CARGGALENEQFF.

V usage is TRBV29-1 and J usage is TRBJ2-2; possibly TRBD1 for D (6 bases). The V gene lost 5 bases and the J gene lost 4 bases, with 20 bases spanning the gap. Germline V CDR1 and CDR2: SQVTM, ANQGSEA. There are 16 residues in the CDR3. CDR3 loop: CSVITQGNRLTGELFF. The DNA of the CDR3 is TGCAGCGTTATTACCCAGGGGAACCGTCTCACCGGGGAGCTGTTTTTT.

V and J are TRBV4-1 and TRBJ1-1; D is unresolved. The V end lost 5 bases, the J end lost 5 bases, and 15 bases lay between the germline ends. Per germline, CDR1 MGHRA and CDR2 YSYEKL. This CDR3 has 14 amino acids. The CDR3 nucleotides are TGCGCCAGCAGCAATCCGGCGGGGAGAACTGAAGCTTTCTTT. Translated, it gives CASSNPAGRTEAFF.

This chain connects TRBV23-1 to TRBJ1-5, with 7 bases identical to TRBD1. TRBV23-1 is annotated as an ORF whose role is uncertain. The CDR3 is 16 amino acids. V was clipped by 3 bases and J by 2 bases; unmatched bases: 7. The CDR3 protein is CASSHPDRFRNQPQHF. The CDR3 DNA follows: TGCGCCAGCAGTCACCCGGACAGGTTTCGCAATCAGCCCCAGCATTTT.

This rearrangement joins TRBV29-1 to TRBJ1-1, with D maybe TRBD1 (5 bases). The germline CDR1 and CDR2 sequences are SQVTM and ANQGSEA. The V end lost 5 bases, the J end lost 3 bases, and 13 bases lay between the germline ends. This CDR3 comprises 13 residues. The CDR3, as DNA: TGCAGCGTTTCCGCAACGGGGGACACTGAAGCTTTCTTT. This encodes CSVSATGDTEAFF.

This chain links TRBV10-1 with TRBJ2-2; TRBD2 is a possible D gene (6 bases). Deletions cut 2 bases from V and 1 base from J, with 11 bases between. This CDR3 comprises 16 residues. CDR1 is WNHNN, CDR2 SYGVQD, per germline (reference sequence). The CDR3 nucleotides read TGCGCCAGCAGTGAGACCGGGGGACTGAACACCGGGGAGCTGTTTTTT. Protein sequence: CASSETGGLNTGELFF.